This T cell receptor beta chain was sequenced in a study of shared clonotypes between healthy human individuals. General study results and limits: The researchers took only blood, and tissue repertoires probably look different. With few donors, the genetic and exposure-history diversity represented was limited.

Selected positively for CCR7 and CD45RO-negative, naive CD8 cells excluded terminally differentiated effector memory CD45RA+ cells. V lost 3 bases, J lost 6 bases, and 6 bases lay in between. Germline V gene data show CDR1 as WNHNN and CDR2 as SYGVQD (reference sequence). The CDR3 runs 11 residues. Regarding this clone: What it binds is unknown.

The repertoire was sequenced with immunoSEQ multiplex PCR; TCRdb's copy has only in-frame clones and lacks some. The sample yields roughly 550,000 clones, 95% to 96% seen once. The V and J genes are TRBV10-1 and TRBJ2-7, with a possible D match to TRBD2 (6 bases). The sequenced sample was naive CD8+ T cells sorted from blood. The TCR comes from a woman younger than 45 in good health. Written as DNA, the CDR3 is TGCGCCAGCAGTGACGGGAGCGAGCAGTACTTC. Translated, it gives CASSDGSEQYF.